These T cell receptor beta chains were read from a single sample in a study of cytomegalovirus exposure and HLA in healthy donors. The method was immunoSEQ multiplex PCR; TCRdb's version includes in-frame clones alone and lacks a portion of them. This sample has 240,000 or so clones, with 82% found just once. Sequencing was performed on PBMCs. These receptors were taken from a woman between 40 and 55 years old in good health and CMV-seropositive. CDR3s include the opening cysteine and the closing phenylalanine or tryptophan. D genes are given only for firm matches. The listing skips clone size in some rows; elsewhere it reads once, few, many or a size class.

TRBV14	TRBJ2-5	-	-	TGTGCCAGCAGCCCCGGACTATCCCAAGAGACCCAGTACTTC	CASSPGLSQETQYF
TRBV25-1	TRBJ1-5	-	-	TGTGCCAGCAGCTCCTCGGGAAGTATCAATCAGCCCCAGCATTTT	CASSSSGSINQPQHF
TRBV5-1	TRBJ2-7	-	-	TGCGCCAGCAGCTCTACAGGGTTCTCCTACGAGCAGTACTTC	CASSSTGFSYEQYF
TRBV7-8	TRBJ2-7	-	-	TGTGCCAGCAGCTACGCGTACGAGCAGTACTTC	CASSYAYEQYF
TRBV6-6	TRBJ2-5	TRBD1	-	TGTGCCAGCAGTTACCTAGGACAGGGCCGAGAGACCCAGTACTTC	CASSYLGQGRETQYF
TRBV7-2	TRBJ2-1	TRBD2	-	TGTGCCAGCAGCCTACGGACTAGCGGGGAAATTACCTCCTACAATGAGCAGTTCTTC	CASSLRTSGEITSYNEQFF
TRBV30	TRBJ2-2	-	-	TGTGCCTGGAGTAAATCGGGCGGGGAGCTGTTTTTT	CAWSKSGGELFF
TRBV11-3	TRBJ1-2	-	-	TGTGCCAGCAGCTCCTTGGGAGGGGCAGAAGGTGGCTACACCTTC	CASSSLGGAEGGYTF
TRBV5-1	TRBJ1-1	-	-	TGCGCCAGCAGCCAACAGGGCGTGAACACTGAAGCTTTCTTT	CASSQQGVNTEAFF
TRBV5-1	TRBJ1-6	-	-	TGCGCCAGCAGCTTGGTGACGAGGTCACCCCCCCACTTT	CASSLVTRSPPHF
TRBV27	TRBJ1-2	-	-	TGTGCCAGCAAGGGGAAATTAGGCTACACCTTC	CASKGKLGYTF
TRBV6-1	TRBJ1-2	-	-	TGTGCCAGCAGTGAAGATATTCTCTATGGCTACACCTTC	CASSEDILYGYTF
TRBV4-3	TRBJ2-7	TRBD1	-	TGCGCCAGCAGCCAAGAGTGGACAGGAAAGGGCGAGCAGTACTTC	CASSQEWTGKGEQYF
TRBV9	TRBJ1-1	-	-	TGTGCCAGCAGCGGTTCTGGGGGGGCGAGTGAAGCTTTCTTT	CASSGSGGASEAFF
TRBV2	TRBJ2-2	-	-	TGTGCCAGCAGTCCGCGGACTGGATCCGGGGAGCTGTTTTTT	CASSPRTGSGELFF
TRBV5-1	TRBJ2-2	TRBD1	few	TGCGCCAGCAGCCCTAGTTCGGGACAGGGACCCGGGGAGCTGTTTTTT	CASSPSSGQGPGELFF